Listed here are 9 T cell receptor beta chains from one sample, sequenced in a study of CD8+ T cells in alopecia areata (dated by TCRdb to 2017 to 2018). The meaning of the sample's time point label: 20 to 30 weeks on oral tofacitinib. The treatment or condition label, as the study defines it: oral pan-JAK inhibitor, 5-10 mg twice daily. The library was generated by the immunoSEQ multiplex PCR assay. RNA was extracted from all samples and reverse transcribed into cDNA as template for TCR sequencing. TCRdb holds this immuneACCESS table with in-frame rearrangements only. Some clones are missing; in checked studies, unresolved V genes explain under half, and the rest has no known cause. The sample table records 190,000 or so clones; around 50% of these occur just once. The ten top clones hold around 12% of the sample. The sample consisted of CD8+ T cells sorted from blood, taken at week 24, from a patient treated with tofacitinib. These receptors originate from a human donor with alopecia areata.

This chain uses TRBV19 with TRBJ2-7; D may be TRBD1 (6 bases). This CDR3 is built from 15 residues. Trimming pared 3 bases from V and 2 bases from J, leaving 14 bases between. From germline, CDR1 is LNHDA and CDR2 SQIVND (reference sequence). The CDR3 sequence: CASSIGTGIPYEQYF. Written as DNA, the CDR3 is TGTGCCAGTAGTATCGGCACAGGGATCCCCTACGAGCAGTACTTC. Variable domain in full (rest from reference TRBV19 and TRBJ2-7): DGGITQSPKYLFRKEGQNVTLSCEQNLNHDAMYWYRQDPGQGLRLIYYSQIVNDFQKGDIAEGYSVSREKKESFPLTVTSAQKNPTAFYLCASSIGTGIPYEQYFGPGTRLTVT.

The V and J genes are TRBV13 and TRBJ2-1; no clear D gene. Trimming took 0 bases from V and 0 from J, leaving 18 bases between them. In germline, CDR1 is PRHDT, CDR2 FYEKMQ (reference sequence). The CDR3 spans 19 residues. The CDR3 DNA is TGTGCCAGCAGCTTAGGCCTGAGGCCACTTCTGAGCTCCTACAATGAGCAGTTCTTC. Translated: CASSLGLRPLLSSYNEQFF.

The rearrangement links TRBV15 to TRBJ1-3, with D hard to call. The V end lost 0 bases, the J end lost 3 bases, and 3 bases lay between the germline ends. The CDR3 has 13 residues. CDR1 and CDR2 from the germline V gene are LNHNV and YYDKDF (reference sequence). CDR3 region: CATSRDSGNTIYF. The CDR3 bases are TGTGCCACCAGCAGAGATAGTGGAAACACCATATATTTT.

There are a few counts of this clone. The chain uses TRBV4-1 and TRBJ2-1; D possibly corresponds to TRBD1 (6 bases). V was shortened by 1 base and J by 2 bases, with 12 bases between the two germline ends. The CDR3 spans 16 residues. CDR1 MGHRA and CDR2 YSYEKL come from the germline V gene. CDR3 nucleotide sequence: TGCGCCAGCAGCCAAGTTACACAGGGACCCTACAATGAGCAGTTCTTC. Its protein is CASSQVTQGPYNEQFF.

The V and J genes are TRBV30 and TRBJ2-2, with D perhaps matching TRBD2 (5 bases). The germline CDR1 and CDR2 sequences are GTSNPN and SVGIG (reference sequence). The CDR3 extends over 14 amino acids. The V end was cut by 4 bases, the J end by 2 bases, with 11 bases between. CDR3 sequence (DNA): TGTGCCTGGATGTATAGCGTAAACACCGGGGAGCTGTTTTTT. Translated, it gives CAWMYSVNTGELFF.

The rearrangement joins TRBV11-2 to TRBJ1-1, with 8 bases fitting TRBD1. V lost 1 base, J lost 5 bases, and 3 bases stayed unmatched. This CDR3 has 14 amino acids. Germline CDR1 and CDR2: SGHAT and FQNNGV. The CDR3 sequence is CASSLGTGPTEAFF. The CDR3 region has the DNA TGTGCCAGCAGCTTAGGGACAGGGCCAACTGAAGCTTTCTTT.

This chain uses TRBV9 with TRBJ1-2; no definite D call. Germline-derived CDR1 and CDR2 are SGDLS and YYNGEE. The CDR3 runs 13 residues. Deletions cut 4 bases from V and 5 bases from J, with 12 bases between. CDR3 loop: CASSPSGLYGYTF. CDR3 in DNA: TGTGCCAGCAGCCCCTCGGGCCTTTATGGCTACACCTTC.

The CDR3 bases are TGCAGCGTGGGCGGGGGGGATGAGCAGTTCTTC. It codes for CSVGGGDEQFF. This rearrangement joins TRBV29-1 to TRBJ2-1, with TRBD2 matching over 9 bases. Unmatched junction bases numbered 2, after V lost 6 bases and J lost 8 bases. The CDR3 length is 11 residues. Germline CDR1 and CDR2: SQVTM and ANQGSEA.

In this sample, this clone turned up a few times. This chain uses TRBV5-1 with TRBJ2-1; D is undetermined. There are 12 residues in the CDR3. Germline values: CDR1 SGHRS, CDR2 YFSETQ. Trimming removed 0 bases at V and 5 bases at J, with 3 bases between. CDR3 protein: CASSLGNNEQFF. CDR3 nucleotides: TGCGCCAGCAGCTTGGGGAACAATGAGCAGTTCTTC.